This TCR beta chain was sequenced in a study of cytomegalovirus exposure and HLA in healthy donors. Study as a whole: The same platform used for the roughly 610 first-cohort repertoires was also used for the 95 to 150 validation repertoires, as a later analysis reported.

V lost 1 base and J lost 2; bases outside the gene matches: 1. The CDR3 loop spans 16 amino acids. Germline CDR1 and CDR2: MGHRA and YSYEKL. Broader study findings: CMV antigen specificity of a few CMV-associated chains was confirmed in vitro. Across donors, most TCRs were seen rarely, yet some public ones were widespread. One later analysis, an examination of the roughly 130 validation repertoires, found that first-cohort TCR clusters tended to co-occur in them.

A note on this clone: Its matching antigen is unknown.

The protocol was immunoSEQ multiplex PCR, while the TCRdb copy is restricted to in-frame clones and leaves out a portion. This repertoire shows more than 60,000 clones, nearly 98% found once; its top ten account for around 1.5%. The specimen was PBMCs. The sequence was collected from a woman younger than 30 in good health and CMV-seropositive. The V gene is TRBV4-1, the J gene TRBJ2-5, with 13 bases that match TRBD2. The CDR3 DNA sequence: TGCGCCAGCAGCCAAGGACTAGCGGGAGGTCAAGAGACCCAGTACTTC. Encoded protein: CASSQGLAGGQETQYF.